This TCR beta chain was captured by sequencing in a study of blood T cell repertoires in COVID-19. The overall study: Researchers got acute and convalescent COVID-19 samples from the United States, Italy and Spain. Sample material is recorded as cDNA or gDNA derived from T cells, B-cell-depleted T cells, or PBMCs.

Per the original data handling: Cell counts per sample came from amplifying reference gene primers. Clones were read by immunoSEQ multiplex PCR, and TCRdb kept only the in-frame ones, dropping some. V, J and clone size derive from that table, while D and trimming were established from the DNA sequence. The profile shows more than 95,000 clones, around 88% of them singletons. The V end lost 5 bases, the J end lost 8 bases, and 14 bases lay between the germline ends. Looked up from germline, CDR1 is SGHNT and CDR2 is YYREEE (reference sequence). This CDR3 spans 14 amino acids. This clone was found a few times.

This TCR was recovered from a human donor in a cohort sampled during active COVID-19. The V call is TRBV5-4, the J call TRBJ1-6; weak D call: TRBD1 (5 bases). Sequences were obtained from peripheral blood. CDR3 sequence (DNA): TGTGCCAGCAGTATTCCGGGGGATCATTCACCCCTCCACTTT. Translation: CASSIPGDHSPLHF.